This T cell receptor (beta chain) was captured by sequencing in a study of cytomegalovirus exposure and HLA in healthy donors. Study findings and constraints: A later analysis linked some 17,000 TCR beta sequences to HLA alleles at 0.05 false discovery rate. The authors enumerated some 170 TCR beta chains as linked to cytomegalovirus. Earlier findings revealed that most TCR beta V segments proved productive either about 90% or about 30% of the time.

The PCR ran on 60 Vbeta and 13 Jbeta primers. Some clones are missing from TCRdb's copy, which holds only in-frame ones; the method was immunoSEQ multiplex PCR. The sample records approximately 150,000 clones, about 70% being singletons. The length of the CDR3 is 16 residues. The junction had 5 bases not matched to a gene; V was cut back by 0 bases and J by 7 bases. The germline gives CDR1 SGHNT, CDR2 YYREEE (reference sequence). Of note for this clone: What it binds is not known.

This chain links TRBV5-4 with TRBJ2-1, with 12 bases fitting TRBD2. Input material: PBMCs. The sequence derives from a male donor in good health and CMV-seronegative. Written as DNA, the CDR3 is TGTGCCAGCAGCTTGGCTTCTAGCGGGAGGGGGAATGAGCAGTTCTTC. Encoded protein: CASSLASSGRGNEQFF.